This TCR beta chain was identified in a study of monozygotic twins with inflammatory bowel disease. General study results and limits: Relative to healthy twins, IBD patients had fewer clonotypes in common with others, a gap that was especially apparent with disease activity.

On this clonotype: What it binds is not known.

The template switching step added UMIs that contained a 6-nucleotide sample barcode. Reprocessing the 5' RACE reads, TCRdb reports a single entry for every CDR3 protein and omits DNA. This sample's table has some 330,000 distinct CDR3 sequences. This sequence was found in a human donor with ulcerative colitis or Crohn's disease, or a healthy co-twin of an affected twin (not recorded which). The material sequenced was blood.

The CDR3 loop is CSARPGQGRSDTQYF. This rearrangement joins TRBV20-1 to TRBJ2-3; TCRdb gives TRBD1 as the D gene, but with no DNA this cannot be confirmed. This CDR3 has 15 residues. The germline V gene has CDR1 DFQATT and CDR2 SNEGSKA (reference sequence).